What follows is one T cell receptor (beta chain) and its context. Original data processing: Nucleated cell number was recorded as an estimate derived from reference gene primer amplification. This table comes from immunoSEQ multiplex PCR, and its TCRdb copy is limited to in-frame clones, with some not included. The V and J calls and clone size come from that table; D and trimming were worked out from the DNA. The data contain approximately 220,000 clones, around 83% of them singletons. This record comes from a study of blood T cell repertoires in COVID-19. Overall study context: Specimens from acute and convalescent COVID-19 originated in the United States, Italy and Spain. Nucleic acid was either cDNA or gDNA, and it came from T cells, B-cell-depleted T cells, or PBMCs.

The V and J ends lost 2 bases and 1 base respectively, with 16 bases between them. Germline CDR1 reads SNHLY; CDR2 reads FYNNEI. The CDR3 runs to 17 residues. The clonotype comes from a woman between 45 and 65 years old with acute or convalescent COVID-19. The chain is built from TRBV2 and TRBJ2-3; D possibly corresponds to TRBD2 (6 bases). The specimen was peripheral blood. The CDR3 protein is CASSENLRASGTDTQYF. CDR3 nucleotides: TGTGCCAGCAGTGAAAATCTTCGGGCTAGCGGCACAGATACGCAGTATTTT.